What follows are 14 T cell receptor beta chains derived from one specimen sequenced in a study of shared clonotypes between healthy human individuals. The repertoire was sequenced with immunoSEQ multiplex PCR; TCRdb's copy has only in-frame clones and lacks some. The table shows a few million clones, with 92% occurring only once. Sequenced: naive CD4+ T cells from PBMCs. Subset: CD45RA+ positively selected. The receptors here all came from a man aged 18-30 years in good health. Some clones in this sample may be carry-over from other donors' samples.

The chain uses TRBV28 and TRBJ2-7, with a possible D match to TRBD1 (6 bases). The V gene's germline CDR1 is MDHEN and CDR2 SYDVKM. Trimming cost V 2 bases and J 9 bases, with 17 bases left between them. The CDR3 contains 14 residues. In nucleotides, the CDR3 is TGTGCCAGCAGTTTACGGCAACGGGACACCATGCAGTACTTC. It is translated as CASSLRQRDTMQYF.

In regard to this clone: Other DNA sequences in this sample translate to the same CDR3. J is TRBJ2-5 and V is TRBV18; 8 bases are shared with TRBD2. The junction had 5 bases not matched to a gene; V was cut back by 3 bases and J by 2 bases. Germline values: CDR1 KGHSH, CDR2 LQKENI. This CDR3 region has 15 residues. For the CDR3, the DNA is TGTGCCAGCTCACCCGTCAGCGGGAGTCAAGAGACCCAGTACTTC. This encodes CASSPVSGSQETQYF.

The chain is built from TRBV4-1 and TRBJ2-5, with TRBD1 matching over 9 bases. There are 15 residues in the CDR3. The V and J ends lost 4 bases and 4 bases, in that order; junction bases with no gene match: 7. Per germline, CDR1 MGHRA and CDR2 YSYEKL. CDR3 sequence reads: CASSPETGGAETQYF. The CDR3 DNA follows: TGCGCCAGCAGCCCAGAGACAGGGGGTGCAGAGACCCAGTACTTC.

A single count supports this clone. Other DNA sequences in the same sample also yield this CDR3. The J gene is TRBJ1-1, the V gene TRBV9; D is undetermined. V lost 1 base, J lost 4 bases, and 8 bases lay in between. The CDR3 length is 13 residues. CDR1 is SGDLS and CDR2 is YYNGEE in the germline V gene. The DNA for the CDR3 is TGTGCCAGCAGCGTAACCGGAGCCACTGAAGCTTTCTTT. This encodes CASSVTGATEAFF.

This chain's CDR3 is CASSTRDLSNTGELFF. The CDR3 DNA is TGTGCCAGCTCGACTCGAGACCTTTCGAACACCGGGGAGCTGTTTTTT. The gene calls are TRBV28 and TRBJ2-2; the D is unclear. V was trimmed by 8 bases and J by 0 bases, leaving 16 bases between them. Germline V gene lookup returns CDR1 MDHEN and CDR2 SYDVKM. The CDR3 has 16 amino acids.

This chain uses TRBV5-1 with TRBJ2-7, with 11 bases fitting TRBD2. The CDR3 loop spans 16 amino acids. Germline V CDR1 and CDR2: SGHRS, YFSETQ. The trim removed 0 bases at V and 6 bases at J, leaving 8 bases unmatched. CDR3 region: CASSLVAGGFPTEQYF. The CDR3 bases are TGCGCCAGCAGCTTGGTAGCGGGAGGGTTCCCCACCGAGCAGTACTTC.

The chain is built from TRBV19 and TRBJ2-5; 7 bases fit TRBD1. The germline CDR1 and CDR2 sequences are LNHDA and SQIVND (reference sequence). CDR3 length equals 14 residues. J was trimmed by 5 bases and V by 7 bases; bases with no gene match: 10. The DNA of the CDR3 is TGTGCCAGTAAACCGACAGGGCGTTGGGAGACCCAGTACTTC. It codes for CASKPTGRWETQYF.

This clone was picked up a small number of times. The V call is TRBV19, the J call TRBJ1-5, with D hard to call. CDR3 length equals 15 residues. Germline lookup yields CDR1 LNHDA and CDR2 SQIVND (reference sequence). V was shortened by 5 bases and J by 2 bases, with 13 bases between the two germline ends. CDR3 region: CASSVQARGNQPQHF. The DNA of the CDR3 is TGTGCCAGTAGTGTGCAGGCCCGAGGCAATCAGCCCCAGCATTTT.

The chain couples TRBV5-1 to TRBJ2-7; D is possibly TRBD2 (5 bases). CDR1 SGHRS and CDR2 YFSETQ come from the germline V gene. Trimming cost V 4 bases and J 6 bases, with 20 bases left between them. The CDR3 loop spans 15 amino acids. CDR3: CASSPDPSLTTEQYF. CDR3 coding DNA: TGCGCCAGCAGCCCCGACCCCAGCCTGACTACCGAGCAGTACTTC.

The chain is built from TRBV28 and TRBJ2-1; D gene uncertain. The V end was cut by 6 bases, the J end by 0 bases, with 6 bases between. The CDR3 runs 13 residues. Germline V gives CDR1 MDHEN, CDR2 SYDVKM. CDR3 sequence reads: CASSGFSYNEQFF. The CDR3 nucleotides read TGTGCCAGCAGCGGCTTCTCCTACAATGAGCAGTTCTTC.

This clone was detected once. The chain has TRBV4-1 and TRBJ2-5; no firm D call. V lost 0 bases and J lost 7, with 9 bases in between. This CDR3 has 13 residues. Germline-derived CDR1 and CDR2 are MGHRA and YSYEKL. CDR3 in amino acids: CASSQDPKGTQYF. CDR3 nucleotides: TGCGCCAGCAGCCAAGACCCCAAGGGGACCCAGTACTTC.

The V call is TRBV6-5, the J call TRBJ2-1; D might be TRBD2 (6 bases). CDR1 is MNHEY and CDR2 is SVGAGI in the germline V gene. The CDR3 covers 12 residues. The V end lost 8 bases, the J end lost 7 bases, and 12 bases lay between the germline ends. The CDR3 spells CASGAGRNEQFF. The CDR3, as DNA: TGTGCCAGCGGGGCAGGGAGGAATGAGCAGTTCTTC.

This chain joins TRBV25-1 and TRBJ2-1; unclear D gene. The germline V gene encodes CDR1 MGHDK and CDR2 SYGVNS. The V end lost 1 base, the J end lost 6 bases, and 13 bases lay between the germline ends. The CDR3 has 15 residues. CDR3 nucleotide sequence: TGTGCCAGCAGTGAATCTAGTGGTTTTGGCAATGAGCAGTTCTTC. Translated, it gives CASSESSGFGNEQFF.

The CDR3 DNA follows: TGTGCCAGCAGTCCGTCGGGGGGCATTGGCAATCAGCCCCAGCATTTT. Its translation: CASSPSGGIGNQPQHF. The chain links TRBV7-9 to TRBJ1-5; perhaps TRBD1 as D (6 bases). The germline CDR1 and CDR2 sequences are SEHNR and FQNEAQ (reference sequence). The germline V and J ends were trimmed by 6 bases and 2 bases, with 17 bases remaining between them. This CDR3 spans 16 amino acids.